The entry below describes one T cell receptor (beta chain). The sample comes from a study of blood T cell repertoires in COVID-19. The CDR3 extends over 15 amino acids. Clones were read by immunoSEQ multiplex PCR, and TCRdb kept only the in-frame ones, dropping some. The sample has 450,000 to 500,000 clones; roughly 85% are singletons. The TCR originated in a human donor in a cohort sampled during active COVID-19. The specimen sequenced was peripheral blood. This chain joins TRBV12-2 and TRBJ2-5; no DNA check was done on the table's D call, TRBD1. TRBV12-2 counts as a pseudogene. The CDR3, as DNA: TGTGCAAGTCGCATTGGACAGGGAAGAGGCGAGACCCAGTACTTC. Protein sequence: CASRIGQGRGETQYF.